The clone carrying this T cell receptor (beta chain) is labeled large (0.1 to 1%). This sample was taken from a study of somatic mutations in cytotoxic T cells in rheumatoid arthritis. Clones were sequenced by immunoSEQ multiplex PCR, and TCRdb holds only the in-frame ones, with some missing. The sample shows roughly 10,000 clones, around 74% of them seen only once. Positive selection using magnetic beads isolated the CD4+ and CD8+ cells (purity was checked by flow cytometry). Looked up from germline, CDR1 is SGHAT and CDR2 is FQNNGV. Losses at the gene ends were 1 base for V and 0 bases for J; bases not matched to a gene: 6. The CDR3 totals 16 residues.

Sequencing was carried out using CD8+ T cells sorted from blood. This sequence joins TRBV11-2 and TRBJ2-7; TRBD1 matches 7 bases. The receptor's source is a middle-aged man in good health. DNA for the CDR3: TGTGCCAGCAGCTTAGGGAGCAGGGGGTCCTCCTACGAGCAGTACTTC. Amino acid sequence: CASSLGSRGSSYEQYF.